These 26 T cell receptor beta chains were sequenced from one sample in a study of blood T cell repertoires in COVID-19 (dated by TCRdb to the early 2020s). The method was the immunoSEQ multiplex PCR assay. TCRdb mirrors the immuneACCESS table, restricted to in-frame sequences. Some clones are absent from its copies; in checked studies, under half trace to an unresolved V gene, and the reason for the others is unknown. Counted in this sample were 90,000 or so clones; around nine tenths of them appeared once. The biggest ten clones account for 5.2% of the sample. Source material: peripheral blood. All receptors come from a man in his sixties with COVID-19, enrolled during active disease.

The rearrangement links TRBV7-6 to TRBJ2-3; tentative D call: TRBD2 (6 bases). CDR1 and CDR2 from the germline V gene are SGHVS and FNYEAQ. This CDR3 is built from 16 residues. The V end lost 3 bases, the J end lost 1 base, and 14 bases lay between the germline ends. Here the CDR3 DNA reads TGTGCCAGCAGCTTTTTCGGGAGTTCAGGCACAGATACGCAGTATTTT. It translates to CASSFFGSSGTDTQYF.

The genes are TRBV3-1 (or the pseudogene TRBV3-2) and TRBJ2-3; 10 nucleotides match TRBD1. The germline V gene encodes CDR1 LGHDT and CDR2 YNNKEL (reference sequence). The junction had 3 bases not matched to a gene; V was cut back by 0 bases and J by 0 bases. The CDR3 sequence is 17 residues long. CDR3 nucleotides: TGTGCCAGCAGCCAAGATTCGGACAGGGGGAGCACAGATACGCAGTATTTT. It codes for CASSQDSDRGSTDTQYF.

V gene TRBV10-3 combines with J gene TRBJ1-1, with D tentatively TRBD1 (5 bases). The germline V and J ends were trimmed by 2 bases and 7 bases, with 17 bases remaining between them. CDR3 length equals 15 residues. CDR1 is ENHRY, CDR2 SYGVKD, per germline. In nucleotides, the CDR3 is TGTGCCATCAGTGAGAACTCCGGGGGAAGAAGTGAAGCTTTCTTT. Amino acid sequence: CAISENSGGRSEAFF.

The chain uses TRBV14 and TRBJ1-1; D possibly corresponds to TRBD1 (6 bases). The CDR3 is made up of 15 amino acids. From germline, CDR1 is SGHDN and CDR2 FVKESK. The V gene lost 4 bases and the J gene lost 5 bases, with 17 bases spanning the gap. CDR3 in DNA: TGTGCCAGCAGCCCGGCCGGGGGGCGCTTAACTGAAGCTTTCTTT. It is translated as CASSPAGGRLTEAFF.

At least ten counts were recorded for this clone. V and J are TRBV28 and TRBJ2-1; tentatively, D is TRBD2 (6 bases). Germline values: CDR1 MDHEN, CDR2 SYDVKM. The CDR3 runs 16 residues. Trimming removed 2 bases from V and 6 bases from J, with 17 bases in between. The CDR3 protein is CASSLGRSALINEQFF. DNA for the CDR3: TGTGCCAGCAGTTTAGGGAGGAGTGCGCTTATCAATGAGCAGTTCTTC.

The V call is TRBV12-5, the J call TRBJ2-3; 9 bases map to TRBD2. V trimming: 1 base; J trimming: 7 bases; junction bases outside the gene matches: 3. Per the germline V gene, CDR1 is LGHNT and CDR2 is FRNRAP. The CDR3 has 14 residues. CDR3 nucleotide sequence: TGTGCTAGTGGTTTGGGCGGGAGGGTTAATACGCAGTATTTT. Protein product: CASGLGGRVNTQYF.

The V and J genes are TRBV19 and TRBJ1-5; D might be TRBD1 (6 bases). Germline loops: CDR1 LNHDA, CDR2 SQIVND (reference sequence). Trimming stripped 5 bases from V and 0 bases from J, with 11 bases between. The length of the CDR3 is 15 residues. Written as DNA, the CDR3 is TGTGCCAGTAGTCCGTGGACAGATAGCAATCAGCCCCAGCATTTT. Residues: CASSPWTDSNQPQHF.

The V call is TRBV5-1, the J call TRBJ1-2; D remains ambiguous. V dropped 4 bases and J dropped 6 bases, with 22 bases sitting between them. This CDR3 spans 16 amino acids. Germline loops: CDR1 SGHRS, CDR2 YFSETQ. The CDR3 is CASSRTVLSALDGYTF. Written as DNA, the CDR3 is TGCGCCAGCAGCCGAACAGTTCTTTCGGCCTTGGATGGCTACACCTTC.

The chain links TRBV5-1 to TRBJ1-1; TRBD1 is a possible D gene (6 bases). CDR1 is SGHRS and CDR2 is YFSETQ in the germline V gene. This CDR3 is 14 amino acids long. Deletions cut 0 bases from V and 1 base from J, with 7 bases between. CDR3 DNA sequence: TGCGCCAGCAGCTTGGTCAGGGGGAACACTGAAGCTTTCTTT. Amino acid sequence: CASSLVRGNTEAFF.

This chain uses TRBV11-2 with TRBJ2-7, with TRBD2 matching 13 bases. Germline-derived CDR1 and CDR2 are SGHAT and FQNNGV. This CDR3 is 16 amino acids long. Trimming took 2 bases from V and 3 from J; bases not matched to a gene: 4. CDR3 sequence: CASSLTRLAGGYEQYF. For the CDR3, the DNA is TGTGCCAGCAGCTTAACCAGACTAGCGGGAGGCTACGAGCAGTACTTC.

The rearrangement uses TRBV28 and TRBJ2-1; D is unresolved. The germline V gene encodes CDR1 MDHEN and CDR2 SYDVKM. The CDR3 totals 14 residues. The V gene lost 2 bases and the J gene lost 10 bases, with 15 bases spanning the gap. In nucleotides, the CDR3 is TGTGCCAGCAGTTTAGAGGTTTTACAAGGAGAGCAGTTCTTC. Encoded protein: CASSLEVLQGEQFF.

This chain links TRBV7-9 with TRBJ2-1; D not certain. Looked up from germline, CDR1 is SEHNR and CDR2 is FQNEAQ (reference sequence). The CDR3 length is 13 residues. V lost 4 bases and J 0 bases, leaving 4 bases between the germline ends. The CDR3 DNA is TGTGCCAGCAGCTCGTTCTCCTACAATGAGCAGTTCTTC. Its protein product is CASSSFSYNEQFF.

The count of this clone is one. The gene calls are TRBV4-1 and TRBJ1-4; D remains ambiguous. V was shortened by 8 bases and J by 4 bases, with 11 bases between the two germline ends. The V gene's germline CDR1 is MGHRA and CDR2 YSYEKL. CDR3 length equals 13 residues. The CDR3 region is CASSREDNEKLFF. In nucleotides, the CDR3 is TGCGCCAGCTCCCGAGAGGATAATGAAAAACTGTTTTTT.

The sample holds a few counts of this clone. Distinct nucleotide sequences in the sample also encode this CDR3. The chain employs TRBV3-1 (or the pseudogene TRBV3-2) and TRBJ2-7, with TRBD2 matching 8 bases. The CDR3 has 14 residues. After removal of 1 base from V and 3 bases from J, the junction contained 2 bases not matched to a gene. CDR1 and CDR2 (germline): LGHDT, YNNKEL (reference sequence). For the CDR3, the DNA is TGTGCCAGCAGCCAAGGGCGGGAGGTCTACGAGCAGTACTTC. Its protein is CASSQGREVYEQYF.

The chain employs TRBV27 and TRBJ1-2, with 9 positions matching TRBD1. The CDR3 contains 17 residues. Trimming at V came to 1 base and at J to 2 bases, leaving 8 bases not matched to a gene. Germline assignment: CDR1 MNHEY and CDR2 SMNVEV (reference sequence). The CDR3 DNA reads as TGTGCCAGCAGTTTATGGGGACAGGGTCAGGGAAACTATGGCTACACCTTC. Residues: CASSLWGQGQGNYGYTF.

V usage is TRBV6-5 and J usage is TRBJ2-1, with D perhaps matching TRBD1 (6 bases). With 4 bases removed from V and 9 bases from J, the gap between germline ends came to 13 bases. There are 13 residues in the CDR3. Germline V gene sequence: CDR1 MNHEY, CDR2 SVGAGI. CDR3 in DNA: TGTGCCAGCAGTTCACAGGGTCGCGGTGAGCAGTTCTTC. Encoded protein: CASSSQGRGEQFF.

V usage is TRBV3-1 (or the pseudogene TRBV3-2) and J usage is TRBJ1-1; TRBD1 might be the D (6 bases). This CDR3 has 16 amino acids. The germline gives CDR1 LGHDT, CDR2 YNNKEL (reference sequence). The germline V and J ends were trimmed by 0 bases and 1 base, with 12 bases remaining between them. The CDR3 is CASSQDWSGQNTEAFF. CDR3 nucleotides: TGTGCCAGCAGCCAAGATTGGTCGGGACAGAACACTGAAGCTTTCTTT.

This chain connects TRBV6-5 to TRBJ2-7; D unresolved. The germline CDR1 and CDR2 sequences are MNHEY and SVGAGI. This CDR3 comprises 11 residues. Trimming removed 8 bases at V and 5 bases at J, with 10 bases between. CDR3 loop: CASGALHEQYF. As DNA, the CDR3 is TGTGCCAGCGGAGCCTTGCACGAGCAGTACTTC.

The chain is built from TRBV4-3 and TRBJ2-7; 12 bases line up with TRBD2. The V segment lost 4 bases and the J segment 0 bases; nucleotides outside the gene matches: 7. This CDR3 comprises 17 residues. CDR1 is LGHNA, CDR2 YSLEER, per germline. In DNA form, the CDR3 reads TGCGCCAGCAGCCGCGGACTAGCGGGACCGGGCTCCTACGAGCAGTACTTC. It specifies CASSRGLAGPGSYEQYF.

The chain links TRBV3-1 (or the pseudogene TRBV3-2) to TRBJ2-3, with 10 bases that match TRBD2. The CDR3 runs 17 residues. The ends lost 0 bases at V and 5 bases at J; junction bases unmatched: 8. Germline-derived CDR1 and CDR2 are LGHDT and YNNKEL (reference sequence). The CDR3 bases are TGTGCCAGCAGCCAAGAAGGTAGCGGGAGGAGTGGAGATACGCAGTATTTT. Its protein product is CASSQEGSGRSGDTQYF.

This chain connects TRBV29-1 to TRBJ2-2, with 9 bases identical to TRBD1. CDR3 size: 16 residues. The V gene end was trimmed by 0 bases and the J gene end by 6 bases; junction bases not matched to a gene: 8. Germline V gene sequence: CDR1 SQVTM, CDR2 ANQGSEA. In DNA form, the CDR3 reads TGCAGCGTTGAAGATCGGGACAGGGTTATCGCCGGGGAGCTGTTTTTT. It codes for CSVEDRDRVIAGELFF.

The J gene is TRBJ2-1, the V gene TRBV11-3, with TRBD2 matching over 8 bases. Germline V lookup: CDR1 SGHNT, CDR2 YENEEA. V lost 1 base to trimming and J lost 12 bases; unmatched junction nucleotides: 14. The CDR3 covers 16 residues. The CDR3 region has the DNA TGTGCCAGCAGCTTAGGTACTAGCGGTCCCGACTGGGGGCAGTTCTTC. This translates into CASSLGTSGPDWGQFF.

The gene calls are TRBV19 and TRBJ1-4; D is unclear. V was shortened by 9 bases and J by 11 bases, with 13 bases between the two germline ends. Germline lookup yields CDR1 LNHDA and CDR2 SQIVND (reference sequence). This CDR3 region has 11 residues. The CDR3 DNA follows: TGTGCCAGACTCCACTCATCGAAACTGTTTTTT. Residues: CARLHSSKLFF.

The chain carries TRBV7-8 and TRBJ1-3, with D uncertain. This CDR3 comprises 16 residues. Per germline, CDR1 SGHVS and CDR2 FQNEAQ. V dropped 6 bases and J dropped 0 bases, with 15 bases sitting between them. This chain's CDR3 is CASSQAGVFSGNTIYF. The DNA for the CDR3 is TGTGCCAGCAGTCAAGCCGGGGTATTCTCTGGAAACACCATATATTTT.

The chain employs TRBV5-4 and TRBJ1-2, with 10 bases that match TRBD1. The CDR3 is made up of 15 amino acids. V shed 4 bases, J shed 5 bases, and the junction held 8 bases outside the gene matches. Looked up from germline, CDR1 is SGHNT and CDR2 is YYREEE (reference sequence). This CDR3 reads CASSPRTGGGYGYTF. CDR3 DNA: TGTGCCAGCAGCCCCAGGACAGGGGGGGGATATGGCTACACCTTC. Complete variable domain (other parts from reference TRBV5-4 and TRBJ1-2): ETGVTQSPTHLIKTRGQQVTLRCSSQSGHNTVSWYQQALGQGPQFIFQYYREEENGRGNFPPRFSGLQFPNYSSELNVNALELDDSALYLCASSPRTGGGYGYTFGSGTRLTVV.

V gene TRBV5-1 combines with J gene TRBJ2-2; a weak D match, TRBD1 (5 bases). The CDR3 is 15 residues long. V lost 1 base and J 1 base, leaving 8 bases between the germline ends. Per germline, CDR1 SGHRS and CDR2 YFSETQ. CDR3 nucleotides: TGCGCCAGCAGCTTGTCAGGGCAGAACACCGGGGAGCTGTTTTTT. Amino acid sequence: CASSLSGQNTGELFF.